The sequence of this TCR beta chain was determined in a study of blood T cell repertoires in COVID-19. The CDR3 runs 14 residues. V lost 3 bases and J lost 5; bases outside the gene matches: 4. Germline CDR1 and CDR2: SNHLY and FYNNEI. Libraries were prepared by immunoSEQ multiplex PCR; TCRdb keeps only in-frame clonotypes and omits some of them. The sample consists of some 86,000 clones, about 84% of them appearing once. The chain has TRBV2 and TRBJ2-1; 7 bases are a match to TRBD2. The sequence was obtained from a woman in her 70s with acute or convalescent COVID-19. Sequenced material: peripheral blood. CDR3 sequence: CASSDGLADNEQFF. The DNA for the CDR3 is TGTGCCAGCAGTGATGGGCTAGCGGACAATGAGCAGTTCTTC.